This note documents a single TCR beta chain sequence. It has no known antigen specificity. Per-base quality was not reported, and no clone a single base away is much larger than it. The CDR3 regions of human TCRbeta chains were analyzed by immunosequencing. For the original study's pipeline: TCRs in the repertoires were compared against a reference library of SARS-CoV-2-specific TCRs that had been generated with the MIRA antigen-specificity platform. Breadth was defined as the fraction of unique TCRs that were SARS-CoV-2-associated. Depth was defined as the fraction of total T cells that were SARS-CoV-2-associated. Using the MIRA data, each spike-specific TCR was assigned both to the spike region to which the TCR was reactive and to a CD4 or CD8 class. Log10-transformed breadth and depth values were compared by one-way ANOVA with Sidak's multiple comparisons tests. Drawn from immuneACCESS, this table holds only the in-frame rearrangements with V and J called that TCRdb kept. Clones are partly lost; checked studies trace under half to an unresolved V gene and leave the rest unexplained. That table supplies the V and J calls and clone size; D and trimming were determined from the DNA. The sample profile shows 150,000 to 180,000 clones; 88% of them were found once. The ten largest make up around 3.2% of the sample.

The source of the sample is a study of T cell responses to AZD1222 COVID-19 vaccine (dated by TCRdb to the early 2020s). A note on the overall study: Because spike-specific TCR depth and breadth did not differ between the two schedules, AZD1222 recipients who got a second dose at roughly 4 weeks were pooled with those who got a second dose at roughly 12 weeks. A total of under 250 trial participants underwent TCR sequencing, of whom under 220 had received two doses of AZD1222 and roughly 26 had received two doses of the MenACWY control vaccine. Trial participants were enrolled by age into 18-55, 56-69 and 70-plus year subgroups, with 148, 28 and 57 TCR-sequenced participants respectively. The investigation overall reported the following: Conclusions about previously exposed vaccinees are limited because only six or seven AZD1222 recipients were SARS-CoV-2 seropositive at baseline. Participants were mostly white British and included more females than males, and it was suggested by the authors that clonal diversity may have been underestimated. After two AZD1222 doses, spike-specific TCR breadth and depth were significantly higher than at day 0 and than in MenACWY recipients. The whole spike protein was spanned by vaccine-associated CD4 TCRs, and dominant responses were seen in regions 160-218 and 743-854. Reportedly, almost half of the unique spike-specific TCRs recognized epitopes lying outside the regions that are mutated in the B.1.351 and B.1.1.7 variants. Because no day 14 peak-response samples were available, the repertoires could be characterized only after the peak T cell response. In the small 56-69-year group, the increase in depth fell short of significance, most likely because of low power.

V drops 6 bases and J drops 8 bases, leaving 19 bases in between. CDR1 and CDR2 are drawn from the germline V gene: SNHLY, FYNNEI. The CDR3 measures 14 amino acids from cysteine to phenylalanine. Kept here is only the CDR3 DNA, which spans 42 bases and is read in frame from base 1. The time point label corresponds to: baseline before first vaccination. Samples from vaccinated people were obtained from the UK trials COV001 and COV002, which included a single-blind randomized controlled phase 2/3 trial of AZD1222 (ChAdOx1 nCoV-19) in healthy adults. For TCRbeta chain sequencing, PBMC samples from trial participants were taken at day 0 and at day 28 after the second dose.

The sample in question was peripheral blood, obtained on day 0 of AZD1222 vaccination. The receptor was isolated from an adult in good health. In this chain, TRBV2 is recombined with TRBJ1-2; the D gene cannot be named for sure. The CDR3 in this case is CASSNTREARGYTF. The DNA sequence is given as TGTGCCAGCAGCAACACAAGGGAGGCGCGAGGCTACACCTTC.